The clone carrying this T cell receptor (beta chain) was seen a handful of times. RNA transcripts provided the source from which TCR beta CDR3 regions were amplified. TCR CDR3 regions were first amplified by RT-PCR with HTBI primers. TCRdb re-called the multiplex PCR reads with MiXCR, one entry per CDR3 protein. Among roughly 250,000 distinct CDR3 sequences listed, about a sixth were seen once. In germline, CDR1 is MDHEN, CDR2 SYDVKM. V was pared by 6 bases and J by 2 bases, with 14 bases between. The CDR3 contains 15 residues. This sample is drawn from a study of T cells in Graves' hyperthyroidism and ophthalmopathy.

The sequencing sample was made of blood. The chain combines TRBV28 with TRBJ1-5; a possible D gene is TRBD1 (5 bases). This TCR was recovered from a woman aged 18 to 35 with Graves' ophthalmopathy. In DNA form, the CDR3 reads TGTGCCAGCAGATCCCAGGGTGGCGGCAATCAGCCCCAGCATTTT. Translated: CASRSQGGGNQPQHF.